The 26 T cell receptor beta chains reported below all come from one sample, sequenced in a study of cytomegalovirus exposure and HLA in healthy donors. 60 Vbeta and 13 Jbeta primers were used in PCR. TCRdb's table, derived via immunoSEQ multiplex PCR, lists solely in-frame clones and lacks some. The sample consists of roughly 120,000 clones, about 80% of them appearing once. The sequencing input was PBMCs. The receptors come from a man in his forties or fifties in good health and CMV-seropositive.

The chain recombines TRBV6-1 with TRBJ2-1; the D is unclear. V gave up 4 bases and J gave up 8 bases, with 12 bases separating them. The CDR3 covers 13 residues. Germline CDR1 MNHNS, CDR2 SASEGT. CDR3: CASSAPPRDEQFF. CDR3 DNA: TGTGCCAGCAGTGCTCCCCCGAGAGATGAGCAGTTCTTC.

V is TRBV5-1 and J is TRBJ2-6; TRBD1 aligns across 7 bases. V lost 4 bases, J lost 0 bases, and 7 bases stayed unmatched. The germline V gene encodes CDR1 SGHRS and CDR2 YFSETQ. The CDR3 contains 17 residues. CDR3 protein: CASSLWTGRSGANVLTF. The CDR3 DNA reads as TGCGCCAGCAGCCTTTGGACAGGCCGCTCTGGGGCCAACGTCCTGACTTTC.

The V and J genes are TRBV4-1 and TRBJ2-1; D unclear. Germline V lookup: CDR1 MGHRA, CDR2 YSYEKL. The V end was cut by 7 bases, the J end by 4 bases, with 20 bases between. The CDR3 totals 16 residues. The CDR3 region is CASNPNSAVGYNEQFF. CDR3 coding DNA: TGCGCCAGCAACCCGAACTCGGCGGTCGGGTACAATGAGCAGTTCTTC.

The chain carries TRBV7-2 and TRBJ1-2; D is ambiguous. Germline CDR1 reads SGHTA; CDR2 reads FQGNSA. The CDR3 runs to 18 residues. The germline V and J ends were trimmed by 2 bases and 8 bases, with 27 bases remaining between them. CDR3 nucleotides: TGTGCCAGCAGCTTAAACCGGGGAATCTCCTTGGGATTTCGGGGCTACACCTTC. Amino acids: CASSLNRGISLGFRGYTF.

This clone was observed once. This rearrangement joins TRBV5-8 to TRBJ1-2; the D is unclear. V was clipped by 0 bases and J by 8 bases, with 8 bases between them. This CDR3 contains 12 residues. CDR1 SGHTS and CDR2 YDEGEE come from the germline V gene. CDR3 coding DNA: TGTGCCAGCAGCTTGGACTCCCTAGGCTACACCTTC. It encodes CASSLDSLGYTF.

J is TRBJ2-1 and V is TRBV7-9; 15 nucleotides line up with TRBD2. The CDR3 length is 17 residues. The trim removed 4 bases at V and 4 bases at J, leaving 5 bases unmatched. From germline, CDR1 is SEHNR and CDR2 FQNEAQ (reference sequence). This CDR3 is CASSSFGTSGRYNEQFF. The CDR3 DNA reads as TGTGCCAGCAGCTCCTTTGGGACTAGCGGGAGGTACAATGAGCAGTTCTTC.

V gene TRBV23-1 combines with J gene TRBJ2-6; tentatively, D is TRBD2 (6 bases). TRBV23-1 is identified as an open reading frame with a role that is uncertain. The length of the CDR3 is 17 residues. Deletions cut 0 bases from V and 2 bases from J, with 11 bases between. CDR3 protein: CASSQSGGFTGANVLTF. Written as DNA, the CDR3 is TGCGCCAGCAGTCAATCGGGAGGCTTCACTGGGGCCAACGTCCTGACTTTC.

This rearrangement joins TRBV29-1 to TRBJ2-1, with TRBD1 matching over 9 bases. Germline loops: CDR1 SQVTM, CDR2 ANQGSEA. CDR3 size: 13 residues. V shed 6 bases and J 8 bases; nucleotides not matched to a gene: 8. CDR3 nucleotide sequence: TGCAGCGTCCCCGGGACAGGGAACTATGAGCAGTTCTTC. Amino acids: CSVPGTGNYEQFF.

V usage is TRBV7-9 and J usage is TRBJ1-4; D is perhaps TRBD1 (6 bases). V dropped 3 bases and J dropped 4 bases, with 12 bases sitting between them. The CDR3 extends over 15 amino acids. The germline V gene has CDR1 SEHNR and CDR2 FQNEAQ (reference sequence). DNA of the CDR3: TGTGCCAGCAGCTTGAGGGGGGGCTATAATGAAAAACTGTTTTTT. Amino acid sequence: CASSLRGGYNEKLFF.

The chain uses TRBV14 and TRBJ2-7; perhaps TRBD1 as D (7 bases). V was cut by 4 bases and J by 2 bases, with 12 bases left in between. In germline, CDR1 is SGHDN, CDR2 FVKESK. The CDR3 is 14 residues long. The CDR3, as DNA: TGTGCCAGCAGCCGGACAGGAGGGACCTACGAGCAGTACTTC. This sequence encodes CASSRTGGTYEQYF.

This clone was counted between two and nine times. This sequence joins TRBV6-1 and TRBJ1-2; D is undetermined. The CDR3 consists of 15 residues. Deletions cut 5 bases from V and 4 bases from J, with 17 bases between. Germline CDR1 is MNHNS and CDR2 is SASEGT. In DNA form, the CDR3 reads TGTGCCAGCAGTACCTTAGAGGCGAGCGTCTATGGCTACACCTTC. Translation: CASSTLEASVYGYTF.

This clone was observed a single time. The genes are TRBV18 and TRBJ1-2; the match to TRBD1 covers 8 bases. The V segment lost 4 bases and the J segment 1 base; nucleotides outside the gene matches: 5. Germline lookup yields CDR1 KGHSH and CDR2 LQKENI. CDR3 size: 15 residues. The CDR3 DNA sequence: TGTGCCAGCTCACAGACAGGGGCGAGTAACTATGGCTACACCTTC. It yields the protein CASSQTGASNYGYTF.

The chain links TRBV7-2 to TRBJ2-7, with D possibly TRBD2 on 7 matching bases. The germline V gene has CDR1 SGHTA and CDR2 FQGNSA. V lost 0 bases and J 2 bases, leaving 11 bases between the germline ends. The CDR3 has 15 residues. CDR3 nucleotide sequence: TGTGCCAGCAGCTTAGCAGGGGGGGTCGCCTACGAGCAGTACTTC. Translated: CASSLAGGVAYEQYF.

This clone was recorded a few times. The chain has TRBV28 and TRBJ1-1, with TRBD1 matching over 12 bases. The germline V gene has CDR1 MDHEN and CDR2 SYDVKM. This CDR3 has 15 residues. Trimming took 5 bases from V and 6 from J; bases not matched to a gene: 7. CDR3 loop: CASSTIGTGGSEAFF. In nucleotides, the CDR3 is TGTGCCAGCAGTACTATTGGGACAGGGGGCTCTGAAGCTTTCTTT. Together with reference TRBV28 and TRBJ1-1, the CDR3 gives the full variable domain: DVKVTQSSRYLVKRTGEKVFLECVQDMDHENMFWYRQDPGLGLRLIYFSYDVKMKEKGDIPEGYSVSREKKERFSLILESASTNQTSMYLCASSTIGTGGSEAFFGQGTRLTVV.

This clone has a handful of counts. This chain connects TRBV6-5 to TRBJ1-2; TRBD1 aligns across 8 bases. V dropped 6 bases and J dropped 8; count of bases not matched to a gene: 8. The CDR3 has 13 amino acids. The germline V gene has CDR1 MNHEY and CDR2 SVGAGI. CDR3 sequence: CASRKDRAGGYTF. Written as DNA, the CDR3 is TGTGCCAGCAGAAAGGACAGGGCGGGAGGCTACACCTTC.

The chain has TRBV5-4 and TRBJ2-6; no clear D gene. Per germline, CDR1 SGHNT and CDR2 YYREEE (reference sequence). This CDR3 is built from 15 residues. V lost 2 bases to trimming and J lost 0 bases, with 6 bases between them. In nucleotides, the CDR3 is TGTGCCAGCAGCTTTGACACCTCTGGGGCCAACGTCCTGACTTTC. Encoded protein: CASSFDTSGANVLTF.

The chain joins TRBV6-5 to TRBJ1-1; D not resolved. Deletions cut 8 bases from V and 5 bases from J, with 15 bases between. The CDR3 is 13 amino acids. Germline V gene lookup returns CDR1 MNHEY and CDR2 SVGAGI. DNA of the CDR3: TGTGCCAGCCACAACGCAGGCGGGACTGAAGCTTTCTTT. Translated: CASHNAGGTEAFF.

The V and J genes are TRBV27 and TRBJ1-2; weak D call: TRBD1 (5 bases). V lost 6 bases and J 2 bases, leaving 22 bases between the germline ends. The length of the CDR3 is 17 residues. Germline loops: CDR1 MNHEY, CDR2 SMNVEV (reference sequence). The CDR3 bases are TGTGCCAGCAGACTGGGGGGAATCCAGGGAGGGAACTATGGCTACACCTTC. Protein sequence: CASRLGGIQGGNYGYTF.

The chain employs TRBV7-9 and TRBJ2-7, with 8 bases aligning to TRBD1. The CDR3 runs to 13 residues. In germline, CDR1 is SEHNR, CDR2 FQNEAQ (reference sequence). V lost 6 bases and J lost 7; bases outside the gene matches: 8. CDR3 nucleotide sequence: TGTGCCAGCAGATCGGGGACAGGTGAGGAGCAGTACTTC. Encoded protein: CASRSGTGEEQYF.

The sample holds a few counts of this clone. The V gene is TRBV7-2, the J gene TRBJ2-1; D is unclear. The CDR3 consists of 13 residues. V dropped 1 base and J dropped 3 bases, with 4 bases sitting between them. Germline CDR1 and CDR2: SGHTA and FQGNSA. The CDR3, as DNA: TGTGCCAGCAGCTTAGTCCACTACAATGAGCAGTTCTTC. Its protein product is CASSLVHYNEQFF.

This clone was picked up one time. The chain joins TRBV4-1 to TRBJ2-1, with 8 bases matching TRBD1. J gave up 7 bases and V 4 bases, and 9 bases lay outside the gene matches. The germline V gene encodes CDR1 MGHRA and CDR2 YSYEKL. This CDR3 spans 15 amino acids. In DNA form, the CDR3 reads TGCGCCAGCAGCCCTCGGACAGGGACGAAGAATGAGCAGTTCTTC. It yields the protein CASSPRTGTKNEQFF.

This clone was seen just once. V gene TRBV29-1 combines with J gene TRBJ1-1; D is unresolved. This CDR3 comprises 12 residues. Per the germline V gene, CDR1 is SQVTM and CDR2 is ANQGSEA. The V and J ends lost 8 bases and 3 bases respectively, with 13 bases between them. CDR3 coding DNA: TGCAGCACCCGCGAGGGAGACACTGAAGCTTTCTTT. Amino acids: CSTREGDTEAFF.

This clone has just a few counts. V usage is TRBV6-1 and J usage is TRBJ2-7; 7 nucleotides match TRBD2. V was clipped by 7 bases and J by 0 bases; unmatched bases: 9. CDR1 is MNHNS, CDR2 SASEGT, per germline. The CDR3 is 15 residues long. The CDR3 protein is CASNRGTTSSYEQYF. The CDR3 nucleotides read TGTGCCAGCAACCGAGGGACTACGAGCTCCTACGAGCAGTACTTC.

This rearrangement joins TRBV2 to TRBJ2-2; TRBD1 matches 7 bases. V gave up 2 bases and J gave up 3 bases; unmatched junction bases: 6. The CDR3 covers 16 residues. CDR1 is SNHLY, CDR2 FYNNEI, per germline. The CDR3 coding sequence is TGTGCCAGCAGTGAAATGGGACAGCCCCACACCGGGGAGCTGTTTTTT. This translates into CASSEMGQPHTGELFF.

The rearrangement joins TRBV6-5 to TRBJ1-2; no firm D call. Germline CDR1 and CDR2: MNHEY and SVGAGI. This CDR3 has 14 residues. The V gene lost 2 bases and the J gene lost 4 bases, with 11 bases spanning the gap. For the CDR3, the DNA is TGTGCCAGCAGTTACAATCGCCAGGCCTATGGCTACACCTTC. Translation gives CASSYNRQAYGYTF.

The V call is TRBV2, the J call TRBJ1-1, with D hard to call. This CDR3 has 13 amino acids. Between the trimmed V and J ends, which lost 5 bases and 7 bases, there was a span of 14 bases. Germline CDR1 is SNHLY and CDR2 is FYNNEI. CDR3 residues: CASSLEGRSEAFF. The CDR3, as DNA: TGTGCCAGCAGTCTAGAAGGCCGGAGTGAAGCTTTCTTT.